The 5 T cell receptor beta chains reported below all come from one sample, sequenced in a study of T-cell memory formation after mild COVID-19. Using its own MiXCR run on the 5' RACE reads, TCRdb lists one record per CDR3 protein. This table holds approximately 240,000 distinct CDR3 sequences, around 15% found once. The material sequenced was PBMCs or a T cell subset sorted from them (not recorded which). The receptors were gathered from a man between 18 and 35 years old who had mild COVID-19 (a few samples of this study predate the infection). Cell type and time point are not known.

The V gene is TRBV6-2 or TRBV6-3, the J gene TRBJ1-2; D remains unclear. Germline V lookup: CDR1 MNHEY, CDR2 SVGEGT. V lost 2 bases and J 4 bases, leaving 11 bases between the germline ends. The CDR3 is made up of 14 amino acids. The CDR3 DNA reads as TGTGCCAGCAGTTACCGGGGAAGGTCCTATGGCTACACCTTC. Translated: CASSYRGRSYGYTF.

This clonotype was detected only a few times. This chain joins TRBV19 and TRBJ1-5; TRBD1 aligns across 7 bases. V lost 4 bases to trimming and J lost 5 bases; unmatched junction nucleotides: 5. This CDR3 is 14 amino acids long. CDR1 is LNHDA, CDR2 SQIVND, per germline (reference sequence). The CDR3 nucleotides read TGTGCCAGTAGTAAGGGGACAGCTTATCAGCCCCAGCATTTT. Its protein is CASSKGTAYQPQHF.

This clonotype was counted many times. The V gene is TRBV12-3 or TRBV12-4, the J gene TRBJ2-5; the D gene is possibly TRBD2 (6 bases). Deletions cut 6 bases from V and 5 bases from J, with 16 bases between. CDR3 size: 14 residues. This CDR3 is CASRRTGGVETQYF. The CDR3 DNA reads as TGTGCCAGCAGACGAACCGGGGGTGTCGAGACCCAGTACTTC.

This clonotype was counted at least ten times. This chain joins TRBV7-8 and TRBJ2-1; D might be TRBD1 (8 bases). This CDR3 comprises 15 residues. The V end lost 5 bases, the J end lost 1 base, and 12 bases lay between the germline ends. Looked up from germline, CDR1 is SGHVS and CDR2 is FQNEAQ. CDR3 protein: CASSAQGGSYNEQFF. CDR3 bases: TGTGCCAGCAGCGCACAGGGGGGGTCCTACAATGAGCAGTTCTTC.

V usage is TRBV20-1 and J usage is TRBJ2-3; a possible D gene is TRBD2 (5 bases). Trimming pared 3 bases from V and 3 bases from J, leaving 13 bases between. The CDR3 is 14 residues long. Germline V CDR1 and CDR2: DFQATT, SNEGSKA (reference sequence). The CDR3 coding sequence is TGCAGTGCTAGTGAGGGAAGCACGACAGATACGCAGTATTTT. Its protein is CSASEGSTTDTQYF.